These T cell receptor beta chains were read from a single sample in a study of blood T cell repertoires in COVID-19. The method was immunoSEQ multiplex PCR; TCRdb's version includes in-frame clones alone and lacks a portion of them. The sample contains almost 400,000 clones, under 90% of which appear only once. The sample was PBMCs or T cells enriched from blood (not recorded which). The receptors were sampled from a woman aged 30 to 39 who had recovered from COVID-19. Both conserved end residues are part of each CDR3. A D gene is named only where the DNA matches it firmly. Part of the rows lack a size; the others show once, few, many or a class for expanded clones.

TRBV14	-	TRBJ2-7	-	TGTGCCAGCAGCCAAGATGTTGGACAGTCCTACGAGCAGTACTTC	CASSQDVGQSYEQYF
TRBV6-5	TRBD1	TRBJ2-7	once	TGTGCCAGCGGGACAGCCGGAGGCTCACCCTACTTC	CASGTAGGSPYF
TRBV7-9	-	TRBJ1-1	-	TGTGCCAGTTATCAGGGGTTGAACACTGAAGCTTTCTTT	CASYQGLNTEAFF
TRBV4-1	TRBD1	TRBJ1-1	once	TGCGCCAGCAGCCCGACAGGGGGGATTAGTAAAGCTGAAGCTTTCTTT	CASSPTGGISKAEAFF
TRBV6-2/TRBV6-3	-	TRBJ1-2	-	TGTGCCAGCAGTTACCCCGACAGCAATGGCTACACCTTC	CASSYPDSNGYTF
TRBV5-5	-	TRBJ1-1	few	TGTGCCAGCAGCACTGGGAACACTGAAGCTTTCTTT	CASSTGNTEAFF
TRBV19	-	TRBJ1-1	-	TGTGCCAGTGTTAGCGACACACCAACTGAAGCTTTCTTT	CASVSDTPTEAFF
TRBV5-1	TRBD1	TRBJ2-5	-	TGCGCCAGCAGCCGGGACAGCAGGGAGACCCAGTACTTC	CASSRDSRETQYF
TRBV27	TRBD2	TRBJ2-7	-	TGTGCCAGCAGTGTAGCGGGCTCCTACGAGCAGTACTTC	CASSVAGSYEQYF
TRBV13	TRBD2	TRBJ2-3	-	TGTGCCAGCTCGAGCGGGGGACCGTCCACAGATACGCAGTATTTT	CASSSGGPSTDTQYF
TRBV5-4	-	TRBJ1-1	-	TGTGCCAGCAGCTTGAGCCTAAACACTGAAGCTTTCTTT	CASSLSLNTEAFF
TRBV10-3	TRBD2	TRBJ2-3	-	TGTGCCATCAGTGGGCAACTAGCGGGGACCACAGATACGCAGTATTTT	CAISGQLAGTTDTQYF
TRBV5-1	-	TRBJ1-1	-	TGCGCCAGCAGCTTGGTTCGGAACACTGAAGCTTTCTTT	CASSLVRNTEAFF
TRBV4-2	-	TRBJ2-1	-	TGTGCCAGCAGCCAAGACTCGAGCTCCTACAATGAGCAGTTCTTC	CASSQDSSSYNEQFF
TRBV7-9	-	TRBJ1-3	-	TGTGCCAGCAGCTTAGGGACAGCCTCTGGAAACACCATATATTTT	CASSLGTASGNTIYF
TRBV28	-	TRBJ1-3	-	TGTGCCAGCAGCAATCCGCGGAGGTCTGGAAACACCATATATTTT	CASSNPRRSGNTIYF
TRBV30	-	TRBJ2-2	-	TGTGCCTTAGACAGAAACACCGGGGAGCTGTTTTTT	CALDRNTGELFF
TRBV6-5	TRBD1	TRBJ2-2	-	TGTGCCATCCAGGGGGCACGAACCGGGGAGCTGTTTTTT	CAIQGARTGELFF
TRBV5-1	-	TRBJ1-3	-	TGCGCCAGCAGCCTTTTCTCTGGAAACACCATATATTTT	CASSLFSGNTIYF
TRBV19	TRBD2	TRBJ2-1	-	TGTGCCAGTAGTTTAGGACTAGCGGGAGTCTTTGGGAATGAGCAGTTCTTC	CASSLGLAGVFGNEQFF
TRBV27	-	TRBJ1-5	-	TGTGCCAGCAGGCCCCTCGGGATCCCCAGGAGCAATCAGCCCCAGCATTTT	CASRPLGIPRSNQPQHF
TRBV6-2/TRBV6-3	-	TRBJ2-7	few	TGTGCCAGCAGTTACCCCAGACAGCTATACGAGCAGTACTTC	CASSYPRQLYEQYF
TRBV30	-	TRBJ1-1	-	TGTGCCTCCGAGGGGAGGATCACTGAAGCTTTCTTT	CASEGRITEAFF
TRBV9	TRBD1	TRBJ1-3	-	TGTGCCAGCAGCGGGAACAGGGGGCGAAACTCTGGAAACACCATATATTTT	CASSGNRGRNSGNTIYF
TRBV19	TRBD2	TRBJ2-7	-	TGTGCCAGTAGTGCCACTAGCGGGGGCCGCTACGAGCAGTACTTC	CASSATSGGRYEQYF
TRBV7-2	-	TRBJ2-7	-	TGTGCCAGCAGCTTAGTACGCAGCTACGAGCAGTACTTC	CASSLVRSYEQYF
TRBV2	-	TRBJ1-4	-	TGTGCCAGCAGTGATCTAGGTAGTGAAAAACTGTTTTTT	CASSDLGSEKLFF
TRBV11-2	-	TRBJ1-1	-	TGTGCCAGCAGCCCTGACCCCGGGGGCACTGAAGCTTTCTTT	CASSPDPGGTEAFF
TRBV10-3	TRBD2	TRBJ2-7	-	TGTGCCATCAGTGAGTCAACCACCGGTAGCGGGAGTATGTTCGAGCAGTACTTC	CAISESTTGSGSMFEQYF